Following are 3 T cell receptor beta chains from one sample sequenced in a study of cytomegalovirus exposure and HLA in healthy donors. The PCR contained 60 Vbeta and 13 Jbeta primers. Method: immunoSEQ multiplex PCR; TCRdb's copy keeps in-frame clones and lacks some. This sample carries about 150,000 clones, about 74% of them seen once, and the ten largest clones take 1.5% to 2%. Material: PBMCs. The origin of the receptors is a woman aged 40-49 years in good health and CMV-seronegative.

The rearrangement joins TRBV13 to TRBJ1-1, with a weak D call TRBD1 (6 bases). V shed 5 bases and J shed 2 bases, with 12 bases lying between them. CDR1 PRHDT and CDR2 FYEKMQ come from the germline V gene (reference sequence). The CDR3 loop spans 14 amino acids. The CDR3 sequence is CASSLGHFNTEAFF. The CDR3 DNA follows: TGTGCCAGCAGCCTGGGACACTTCAACACTGAAGCTTTCTTT.

The chain joins TRBV6-1 to TRBJ1-3; D is possibly TRBD1 (5 bases). The germline CDR1 and CDR2 sequences are MNHNS and SASEGT. The CDR3 length is 14 residues. V gave up 6 bases and J gave up 4 bases, with 13 bases separating them. CDR3 amino acids: CASSPGSEGNTIYF. The CDR3, as DNA: TGTGCCAGCAGCCCAGGGTCGGAAGGAAACACCATATATTTT.

This clone was recorded once. The V call is TRBV28, the J call TRBJ1-5; 9 nucleotides agree with TRBD1. Trimming took 8 bases from V and 3 from J; bases not matched to a gene: 11. CDR1 and CDR2 from the germline V gene are MDHEN and SYDVKM. The CDR3 runs to 16 residues. This CDR3 reads CASQPSGTGFNQPQHF. CDR3 coding DNA: TGTGCCAGCCAACCCTCCGGGACAGGGTTCAATCAGCCCCAGCATTTT.